Detailed here is one TCR beta chain. As yet, its antigen is unknown. The germline V gene has CDR1 SGHDT and CDR2 YYEEEE. This CDR3 comprises 16 residues. Trimming removed 2 bases from V and 1 base from J, with 13 bases in between. This record belongs to a study of somatic mutations in cytotoxic T cells in rheumatoid arthritis. Study-level findings and limits: Rheumatoid arthritis patients showed CD8+ clonality increasing with age, unlike healthy controls.

As processed by the authors: Rarely did patient CD8+ clones above 1% match published virus-specific TCRB sequences. Method: immunoSEQ multiplex PCR; TCRdb's copy keeps in-frame clones and lacks some. V, J and clone size derive from that table, while D and trimming were established from the DNA sequence. The data contain fewer than 40,000 clones, 82% of them singletons. The rearrangement links TRBV5-6 to TRBJ2-1, with a tentative D call TRBD2 (6 bases). The sequencing input was CD8+ T cells sorted from blood. This TCR came from an adult with rheumatoid arthritis. The CDR3 nucleotides read TGTGCCAGCAGCTTCAGTGGGAGGAGGTCCTACAATGAGCAGTTCTTC. Amino acid sequence: CASSFSGRRSYNEQFF.